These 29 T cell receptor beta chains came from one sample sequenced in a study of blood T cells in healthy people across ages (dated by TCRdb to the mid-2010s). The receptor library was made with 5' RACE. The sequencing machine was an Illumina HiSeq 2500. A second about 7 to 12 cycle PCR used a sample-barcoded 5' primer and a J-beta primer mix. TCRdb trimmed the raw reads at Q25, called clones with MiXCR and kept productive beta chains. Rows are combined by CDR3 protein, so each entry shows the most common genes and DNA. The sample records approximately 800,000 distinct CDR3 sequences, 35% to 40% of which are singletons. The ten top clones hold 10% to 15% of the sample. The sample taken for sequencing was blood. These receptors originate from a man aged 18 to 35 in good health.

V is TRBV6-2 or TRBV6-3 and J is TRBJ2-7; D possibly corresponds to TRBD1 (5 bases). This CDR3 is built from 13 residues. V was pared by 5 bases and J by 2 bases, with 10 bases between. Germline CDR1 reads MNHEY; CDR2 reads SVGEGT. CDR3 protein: CASSLEQAYEQYF. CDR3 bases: TGTGCCAGCAGTCTAGAACAGGCCTACGAGCAGTACTTC.

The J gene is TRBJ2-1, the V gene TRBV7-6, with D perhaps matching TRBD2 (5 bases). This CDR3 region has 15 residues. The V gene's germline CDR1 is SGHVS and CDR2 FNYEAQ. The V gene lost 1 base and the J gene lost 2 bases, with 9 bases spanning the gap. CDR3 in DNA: TGTGCCAGCAGCTTAGTTTCTAGCCCCTACAATGAGCAGTTCTTC. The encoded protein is CASSLVSSPYNEQFF.

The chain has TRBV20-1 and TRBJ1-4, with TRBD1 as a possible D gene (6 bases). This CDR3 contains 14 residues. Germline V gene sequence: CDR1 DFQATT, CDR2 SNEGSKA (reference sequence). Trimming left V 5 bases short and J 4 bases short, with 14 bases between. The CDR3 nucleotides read TGCAGTGCTTCCTATGGACAGAGTAATGAAAAACTGTTTTTT. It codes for CSASYGQSNEKLFF.

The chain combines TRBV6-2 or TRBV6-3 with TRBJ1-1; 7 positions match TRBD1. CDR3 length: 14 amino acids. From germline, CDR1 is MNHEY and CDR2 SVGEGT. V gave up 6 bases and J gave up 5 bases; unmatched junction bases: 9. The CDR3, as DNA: TGTGCCAGCAGCTTCACAGGGGTAGGAACTGAAGCTTTCTTT. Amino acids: CASSFTGVGTEAFF.

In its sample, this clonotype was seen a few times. The CDR3 reads CASSPQQNYGYTF. The CDR3 DNA is TGTGCCAGCAGCCCCCAACAGAATTATGGCTACACCTTC. The V call is TRBV7-2, the J call TRBJ1-2; no firm D call. The germline V gene has CDR1 SGHTA and CDR2 FQGNSA. With 5 bases removed from V and 5 bases from J, the gap between germline ends came to 12 bases. The CDR3 sequence is 13 residues long.

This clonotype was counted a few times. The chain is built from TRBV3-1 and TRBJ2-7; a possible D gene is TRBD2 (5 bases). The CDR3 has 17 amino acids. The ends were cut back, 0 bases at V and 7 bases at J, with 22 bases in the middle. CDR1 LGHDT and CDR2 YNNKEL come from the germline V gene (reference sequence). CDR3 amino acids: CASSQDLRSGTYNEQYF. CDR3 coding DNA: TGTGCCAGCAGCCAAGATTTAAGAAGCGGAACATACAATGAGCAGTACTTC.

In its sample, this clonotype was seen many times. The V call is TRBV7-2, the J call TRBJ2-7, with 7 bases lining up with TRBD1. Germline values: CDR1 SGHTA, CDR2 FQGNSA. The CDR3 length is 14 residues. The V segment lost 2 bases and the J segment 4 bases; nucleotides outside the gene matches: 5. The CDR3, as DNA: TGTGCCAGCAGCTTAACCCGGACAGGTTACGAGCAGTACTTC. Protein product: CASSLTRTGYEQYF.

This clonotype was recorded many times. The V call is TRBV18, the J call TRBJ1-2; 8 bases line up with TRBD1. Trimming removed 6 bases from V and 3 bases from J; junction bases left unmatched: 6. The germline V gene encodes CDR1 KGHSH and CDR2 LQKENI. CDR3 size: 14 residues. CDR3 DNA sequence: TGTGCCAGCTCCCCGGGACAGGAGGACTATGGCTACACCTTC. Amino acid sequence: CASSPGQEDYGYTF.

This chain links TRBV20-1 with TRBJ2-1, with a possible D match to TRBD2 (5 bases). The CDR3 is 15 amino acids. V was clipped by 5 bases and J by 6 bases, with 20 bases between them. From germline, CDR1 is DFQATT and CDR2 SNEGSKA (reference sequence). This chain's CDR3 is CSAPVTRGRLNEQFF. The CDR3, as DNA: TGCAGTGCTCCCGTAACCCGGGGAAGACTCAATGAGCAGTTCTTC.

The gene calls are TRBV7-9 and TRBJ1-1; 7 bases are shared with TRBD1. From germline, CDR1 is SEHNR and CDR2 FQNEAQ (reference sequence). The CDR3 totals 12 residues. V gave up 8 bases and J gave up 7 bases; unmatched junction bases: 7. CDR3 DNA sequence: TGTGCCAGCCAGGGGGGTCGGATTGAAGCTTTCTTT. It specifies CASQGGRIEAFF.

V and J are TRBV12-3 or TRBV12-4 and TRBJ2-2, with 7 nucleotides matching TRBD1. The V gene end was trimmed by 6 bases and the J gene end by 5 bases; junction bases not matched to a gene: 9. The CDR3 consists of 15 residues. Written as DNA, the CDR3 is TGTGCCAGCAGGCCCTCGGGACAGTCGACCGGGGAGCTGTTTTTT. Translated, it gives CASRPSGQSTGELFF.

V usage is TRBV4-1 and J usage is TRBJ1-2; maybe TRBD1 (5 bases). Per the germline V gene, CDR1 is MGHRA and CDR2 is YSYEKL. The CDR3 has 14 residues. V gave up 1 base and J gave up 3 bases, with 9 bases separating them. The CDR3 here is CASSQGARDYGYTF. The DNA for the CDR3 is TGCGCCAGCAGCCAAGGTGCCAGGGACTATGGCTACACCTTC.

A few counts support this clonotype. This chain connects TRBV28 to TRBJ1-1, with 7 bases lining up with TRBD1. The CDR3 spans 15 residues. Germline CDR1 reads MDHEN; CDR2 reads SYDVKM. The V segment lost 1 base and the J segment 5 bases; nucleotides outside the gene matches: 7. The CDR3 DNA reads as TGTGCCAGCAGTTTATATACCAGGGGGGGGACTGAAGCTTTCTTT. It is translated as CASSLYTRGGTEAFF.

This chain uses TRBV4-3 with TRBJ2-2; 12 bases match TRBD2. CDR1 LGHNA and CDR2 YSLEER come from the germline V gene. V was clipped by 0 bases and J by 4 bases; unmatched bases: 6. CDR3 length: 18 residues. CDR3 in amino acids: CASSQEGTSGFSTGELFF. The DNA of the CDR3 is TGCGCCAGCAGCCAAGAAGGGACTAGCGGGTTCAGCACCGGGGAGCTGTTTTTT.

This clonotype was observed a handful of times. The CDR3 DNA sequence: TGTGCCAGCAGTTTATTCGCAGGGCGGCTTTTGGATACGCAGTATTTT. This codes for CASSLFAGRLLDTQYF. V is TRBV27 and J is TRBJ2-3; possible D gene TRBD1, 5 bases. The germline V and J ends were trimmed by 1 base and 6 bases, with 17 bases remaining between them. This CDR3 is built from 16 residues. The germline V gene encodes CDR1 MNHEY and CDR2 SMNVEV (reference sequence).

For the CDR3, the DNA is TGTGCCAGCAGTTCGGGCGGCCTTAACTATGGCTACACCTTC. Its translation is CASSSGGLNYGYTF. The chain recombines TRBV12-3 or TRBV12-4 with TRBJ1-2; no reliable D call. The CDR3 runs to 14 residues. Trimming shortened V by 4 bases and J by 1 base, and 10 bases separated the two germline ends.

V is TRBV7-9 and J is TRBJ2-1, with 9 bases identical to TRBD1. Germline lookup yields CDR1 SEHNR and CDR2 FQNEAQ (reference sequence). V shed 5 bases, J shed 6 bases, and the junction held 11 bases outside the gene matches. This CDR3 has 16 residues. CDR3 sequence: CASSPTGTGKSNEQFF. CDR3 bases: TGTGCCAGCAGCCCGACCGGGACAGGGAAGTCCAATGAGCAGTTCTTC.

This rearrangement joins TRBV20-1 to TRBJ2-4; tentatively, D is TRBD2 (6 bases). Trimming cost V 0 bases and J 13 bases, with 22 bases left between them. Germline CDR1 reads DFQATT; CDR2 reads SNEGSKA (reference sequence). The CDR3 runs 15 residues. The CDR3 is CSARDILVVGREQYF. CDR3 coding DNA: TGCAGTGCTAGAGATATCCTAGTGGTGGGTCGGGAGCAGTACTTC.

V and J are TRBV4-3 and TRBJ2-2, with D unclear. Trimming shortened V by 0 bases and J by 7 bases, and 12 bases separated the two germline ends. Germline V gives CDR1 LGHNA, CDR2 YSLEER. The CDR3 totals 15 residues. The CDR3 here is CASSQEGGSYGELFF. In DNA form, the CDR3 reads TGCGCCAGCAGCCAAGAGGGTGGATCTTACGGGGAGCTGTTTTTT.

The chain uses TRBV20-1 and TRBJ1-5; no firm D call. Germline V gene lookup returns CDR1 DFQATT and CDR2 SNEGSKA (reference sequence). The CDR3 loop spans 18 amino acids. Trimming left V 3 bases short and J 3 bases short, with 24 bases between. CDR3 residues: CSASTDGGMGSPNQPQHF. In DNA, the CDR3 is TGCAGTGCTAGCACGGACGGAGGAATGGGGTCCCCCAATCAGCCCCAGCATTTT.

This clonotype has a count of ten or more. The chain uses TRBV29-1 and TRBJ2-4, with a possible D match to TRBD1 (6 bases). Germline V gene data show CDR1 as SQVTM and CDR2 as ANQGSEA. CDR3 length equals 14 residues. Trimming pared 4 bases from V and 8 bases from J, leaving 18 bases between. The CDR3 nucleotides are TGCAGCGTTGGAACCCAGGGGTATTTGGACATTCAGTACTTC. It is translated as CSVGTQGYLDIQYF.

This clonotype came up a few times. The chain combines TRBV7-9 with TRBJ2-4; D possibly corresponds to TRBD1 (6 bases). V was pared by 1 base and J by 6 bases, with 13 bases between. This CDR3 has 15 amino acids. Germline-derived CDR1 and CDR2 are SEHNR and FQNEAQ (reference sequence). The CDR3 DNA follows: TGTGCCAGCAGCTTAGATTGGGGCAGGGGAAACATTCAGTACTTC. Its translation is CASSLDWGRGNIQYF.

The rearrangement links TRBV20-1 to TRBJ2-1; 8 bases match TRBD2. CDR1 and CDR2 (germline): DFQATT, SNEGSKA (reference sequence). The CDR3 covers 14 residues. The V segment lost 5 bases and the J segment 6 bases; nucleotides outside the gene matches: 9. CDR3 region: CSARSGGPFNEQFF. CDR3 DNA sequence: TGCAGTGCTCGGAGCGGGGGCCCCTTCAATGAGCAGTTCTTC.

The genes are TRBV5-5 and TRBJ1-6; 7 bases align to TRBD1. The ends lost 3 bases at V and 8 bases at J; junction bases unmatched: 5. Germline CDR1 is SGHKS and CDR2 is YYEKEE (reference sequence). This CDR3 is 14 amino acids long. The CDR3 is CASSSVTGDSPLHF. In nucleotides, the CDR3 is TGTGCCAGCAGCTCCGTTACAGGGGATTCACCCCTCCACTTT.

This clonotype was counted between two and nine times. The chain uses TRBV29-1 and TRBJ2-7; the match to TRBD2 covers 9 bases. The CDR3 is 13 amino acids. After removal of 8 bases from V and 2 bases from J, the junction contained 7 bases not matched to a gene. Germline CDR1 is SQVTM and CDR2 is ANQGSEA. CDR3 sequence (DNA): TGCAGCTTTAGCGGGGGCCCCCCCTACGAGCAGTACTTC. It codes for CSFSGGPPYEQYF.

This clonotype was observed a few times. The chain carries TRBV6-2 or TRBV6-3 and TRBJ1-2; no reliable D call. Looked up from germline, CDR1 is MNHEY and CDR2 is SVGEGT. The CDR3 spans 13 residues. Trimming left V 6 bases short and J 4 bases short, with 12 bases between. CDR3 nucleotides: TGTGCCAGCAGCTCCACAGTTCCCTATGGCTACACCTTC. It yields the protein CASSSTVPYGYTF.

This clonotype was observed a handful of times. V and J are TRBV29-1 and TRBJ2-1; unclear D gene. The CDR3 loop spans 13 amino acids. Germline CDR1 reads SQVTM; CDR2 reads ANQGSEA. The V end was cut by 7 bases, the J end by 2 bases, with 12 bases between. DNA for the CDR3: TGCAGCGAGGGTCCATCTCCCTACAATGAGCAGTTCTTC. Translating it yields CSEGPSPYNEQFF.

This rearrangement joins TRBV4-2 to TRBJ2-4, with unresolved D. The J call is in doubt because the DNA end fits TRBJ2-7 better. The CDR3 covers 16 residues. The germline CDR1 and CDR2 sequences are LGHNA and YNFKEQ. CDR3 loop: CASSQGIPAYQVEQYF. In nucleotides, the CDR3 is TGTGCCAGCAGCCAGGGGATTCCAGCGTACCAAGTCGAGCAGTACTTC.

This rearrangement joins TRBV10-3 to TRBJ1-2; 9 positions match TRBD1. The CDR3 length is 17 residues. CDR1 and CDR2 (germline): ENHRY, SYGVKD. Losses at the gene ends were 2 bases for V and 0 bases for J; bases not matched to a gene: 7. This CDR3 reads CAISERTGGESNYGYTF. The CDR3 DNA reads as TGTGCCATCAGTGAGAGAACAGGGGGCGAGTCTAACTATGGCTACACCTTC.